The 3 T cell receptor beta chains presented below share a single source sample, sequenced in a study of blood T cell repertoires in COVID-19. Assay: immunoSEQ multiplex PCR; the TCRdb copy retains only in-frame clones and omits some. The table has around 100,000 clones, roughly 69% seen once. The sequenced material came from peripheral blood. The receptors come from a man older than 75 with acute or convalescent COVID-19.

This clone showed up just a few times. The V and J genes are TRBV6-5 and TRBJ1-2, with 7 bases lining up with TRBD1. J was trimmed by 5 bases and V by 0 bases; bases with no gene match: 3. Germline V gene sequence: CDR1 MNHEY, CDR2 SVGAGI. The CDR3 is 14 residues long. The CDR3 protein is CASSYSRQGYGYTF. In nucleotides, the CDR3 is TGTGCCAGCAGTTACTCGAGACAGGGTTATGGCTACACCTTC.

V gene TRBV10-3 combines with J gene TRBJ1-2; D is ambiguous. Germline-derived CDR1 and CDR2 are ENHRY and SYGVKD. V shed 0 bases and J shed 0 bases, with 8 bases lying between them. The CDR3 extends over 15 amino acids. In DNA form, the CDR3 reads TGTGCCATCAGTGAGTCGAGTAGTCCTAACTATGGCTACACCTTC. Translation: CAISESSSPNYGYTF.

This chain uses TRBV28 with TRBJ2-3; 7 nucleotides match TRBD1. CDR3 length: 13 amino acids. Germline V gene sequence: CDR1 MDHEN, CDR2 SYDVKM. The trim removed 11 bases at V and 6 bases at J, leaving 11 bases unmatched. CDR3 residues: CAVEGQPPDTQYF. The CDR3 DNA reads TGTGCCGTCGAGGGACAGCCTCCGGATACGCAGTATTTT.